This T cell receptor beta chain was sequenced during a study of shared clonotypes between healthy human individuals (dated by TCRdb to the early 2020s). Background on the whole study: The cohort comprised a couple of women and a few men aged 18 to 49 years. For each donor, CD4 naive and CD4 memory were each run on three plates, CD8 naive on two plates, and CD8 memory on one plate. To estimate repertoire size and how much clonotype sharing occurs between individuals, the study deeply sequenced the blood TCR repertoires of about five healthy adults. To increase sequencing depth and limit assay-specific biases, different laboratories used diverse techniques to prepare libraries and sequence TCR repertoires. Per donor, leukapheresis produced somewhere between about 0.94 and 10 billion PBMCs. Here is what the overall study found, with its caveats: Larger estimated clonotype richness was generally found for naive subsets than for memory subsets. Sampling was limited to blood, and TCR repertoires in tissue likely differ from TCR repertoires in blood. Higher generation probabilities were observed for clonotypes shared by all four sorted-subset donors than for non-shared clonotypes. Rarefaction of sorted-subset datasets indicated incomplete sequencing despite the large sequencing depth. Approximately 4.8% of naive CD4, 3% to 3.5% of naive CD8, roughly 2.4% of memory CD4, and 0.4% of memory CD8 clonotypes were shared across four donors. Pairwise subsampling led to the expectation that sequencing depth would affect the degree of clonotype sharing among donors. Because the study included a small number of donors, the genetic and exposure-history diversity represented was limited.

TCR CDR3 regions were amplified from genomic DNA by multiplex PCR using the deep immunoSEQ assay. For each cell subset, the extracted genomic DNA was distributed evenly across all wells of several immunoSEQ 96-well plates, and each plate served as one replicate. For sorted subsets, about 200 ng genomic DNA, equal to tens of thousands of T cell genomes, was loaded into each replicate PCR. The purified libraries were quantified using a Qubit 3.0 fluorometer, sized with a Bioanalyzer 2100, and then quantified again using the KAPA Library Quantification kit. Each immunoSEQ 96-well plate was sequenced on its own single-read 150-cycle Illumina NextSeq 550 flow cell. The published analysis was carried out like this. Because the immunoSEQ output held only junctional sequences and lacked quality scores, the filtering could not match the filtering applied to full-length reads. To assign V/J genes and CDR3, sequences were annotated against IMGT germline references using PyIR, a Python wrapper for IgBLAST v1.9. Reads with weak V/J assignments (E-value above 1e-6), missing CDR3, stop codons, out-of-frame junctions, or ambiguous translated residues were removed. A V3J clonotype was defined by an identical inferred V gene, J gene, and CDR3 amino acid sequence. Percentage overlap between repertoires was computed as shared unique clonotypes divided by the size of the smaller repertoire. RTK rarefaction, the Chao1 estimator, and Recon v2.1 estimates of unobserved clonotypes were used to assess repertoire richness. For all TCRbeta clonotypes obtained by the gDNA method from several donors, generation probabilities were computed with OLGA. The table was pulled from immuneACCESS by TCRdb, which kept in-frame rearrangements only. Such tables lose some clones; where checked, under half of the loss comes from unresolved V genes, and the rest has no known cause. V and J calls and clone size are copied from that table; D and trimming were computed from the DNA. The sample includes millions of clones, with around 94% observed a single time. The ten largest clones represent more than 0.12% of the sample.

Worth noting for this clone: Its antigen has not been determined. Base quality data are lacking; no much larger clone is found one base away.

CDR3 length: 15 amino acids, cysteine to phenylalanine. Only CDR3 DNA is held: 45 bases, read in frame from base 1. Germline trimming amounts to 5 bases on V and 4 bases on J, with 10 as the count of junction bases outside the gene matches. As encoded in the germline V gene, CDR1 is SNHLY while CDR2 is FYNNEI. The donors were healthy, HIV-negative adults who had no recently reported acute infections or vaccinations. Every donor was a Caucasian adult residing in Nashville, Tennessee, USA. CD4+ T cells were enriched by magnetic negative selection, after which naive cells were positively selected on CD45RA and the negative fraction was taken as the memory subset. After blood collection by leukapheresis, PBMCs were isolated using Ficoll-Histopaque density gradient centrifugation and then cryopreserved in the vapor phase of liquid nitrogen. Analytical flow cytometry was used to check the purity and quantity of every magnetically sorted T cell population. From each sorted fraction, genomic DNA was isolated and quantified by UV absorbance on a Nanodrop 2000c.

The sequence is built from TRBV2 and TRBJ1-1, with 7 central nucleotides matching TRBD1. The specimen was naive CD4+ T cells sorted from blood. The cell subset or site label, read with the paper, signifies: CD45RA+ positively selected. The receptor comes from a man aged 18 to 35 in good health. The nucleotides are TGTGCCAGCAGTTCCCAGACAGGGTTGGGCACTGAAGCTTTCTTT. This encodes CASSSQTGLGTEAFF.